This T cell receptor beta chain was sequenced in a study of shared clonotypes between healthy human individuals. About the study: Researchers drew samples from a couple of women and three men aged 18 to 49.

The germline V and J ends were trimmed by 1 base and 1 base, with 5 bases remaining between them. CDR1 and CDR2 (germline): MGHRA, YSYEKL. There are 14 residues in the CDR3. Measured with immunoSEQ multiplex PCR; TCRdb has only the in-frame clones, and not every one. Here the sample spans about 2.1 million clones, 85% to 95% being singletons. Naive CD8 cells lacked CD45RO and underwent positive selection for CCR7, leaving out terminally differentiated effector memory CD45RA+ cells. This TCR derives from a man between 18 and 35 years old in good health. Some clones in this sample may be carry-over from other donors' samples. The source material was naive CD8+ T cells from PBMCs. The genes are TRBV4-1 and TRBJ1-5; D not resolved. CDR3 region: CASSQVVSNQPQHF. The CDR3 nucleotides read TGCGCCAGCAGCCAAGTAGTCAGCAATCAGCCCCAGCATTTT.